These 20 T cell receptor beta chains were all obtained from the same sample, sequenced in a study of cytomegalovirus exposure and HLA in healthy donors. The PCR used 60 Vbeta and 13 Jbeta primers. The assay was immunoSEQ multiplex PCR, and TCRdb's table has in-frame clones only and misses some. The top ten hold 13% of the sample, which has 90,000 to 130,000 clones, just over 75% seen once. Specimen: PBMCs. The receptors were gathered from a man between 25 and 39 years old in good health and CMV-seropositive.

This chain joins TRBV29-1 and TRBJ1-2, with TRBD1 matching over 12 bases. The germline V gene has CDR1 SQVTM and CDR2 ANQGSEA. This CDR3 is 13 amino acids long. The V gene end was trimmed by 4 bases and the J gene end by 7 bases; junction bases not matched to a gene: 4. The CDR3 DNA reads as TGCAGCGTTGCGGGACAGGGGGCCGCTGGCTACACCTTC. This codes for CSVAGQGAAGYTF. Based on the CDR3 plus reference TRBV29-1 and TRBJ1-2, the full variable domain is SAVISQKPSRDICQRGTSLTIQCQVDSQVTMMFWYRQQPGQSLTLIATANQGSEATYESGFVIDKFPISRPNLTFSTLTVSNMSPEDSSIYLCSVAGQGAAGYTFGSGTRLTVV.

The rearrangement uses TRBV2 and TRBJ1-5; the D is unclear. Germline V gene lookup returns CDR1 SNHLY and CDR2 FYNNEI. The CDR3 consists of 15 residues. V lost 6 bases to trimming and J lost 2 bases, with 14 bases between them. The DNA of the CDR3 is TGTGCCAGCAGCCAAGAGTTGGTCGGCAATCAGCCCCAGCATTTT. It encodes CASSQELVGNQPQHF.

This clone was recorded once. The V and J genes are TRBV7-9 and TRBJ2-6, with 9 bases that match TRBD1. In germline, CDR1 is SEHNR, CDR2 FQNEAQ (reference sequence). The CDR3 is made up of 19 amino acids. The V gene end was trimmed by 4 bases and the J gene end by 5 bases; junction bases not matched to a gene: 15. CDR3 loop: CASSWDRGQGHLWANVLTF. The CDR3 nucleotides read TGTGCCAGCAGCTGGGACCGGGGACAGGGCCATCTGTGGGCCAACGTCCTGACTTTC.

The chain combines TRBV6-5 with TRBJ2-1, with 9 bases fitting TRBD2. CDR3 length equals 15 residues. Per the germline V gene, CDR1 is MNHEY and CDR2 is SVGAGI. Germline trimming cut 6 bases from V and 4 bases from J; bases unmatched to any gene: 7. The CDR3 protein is CASSPTSGLYNEQFF. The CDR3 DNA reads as TGTGCCAGCAGCCCTACTAGCGGGTTATACAATGAGCAGTTCTTC.

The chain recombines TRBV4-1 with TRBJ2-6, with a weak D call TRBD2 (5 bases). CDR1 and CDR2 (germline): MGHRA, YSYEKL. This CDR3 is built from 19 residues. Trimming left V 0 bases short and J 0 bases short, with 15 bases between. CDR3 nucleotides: TGCGCCAGCAGCCAAGATCTGGAGCGGATTCACTCTGGGGCCAACGTCCTGACTTTC. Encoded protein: CASSQDLERIHSGANVLTF.

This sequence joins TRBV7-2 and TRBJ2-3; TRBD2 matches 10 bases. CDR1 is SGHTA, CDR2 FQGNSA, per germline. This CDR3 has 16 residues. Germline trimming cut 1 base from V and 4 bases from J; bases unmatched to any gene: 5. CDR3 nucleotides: TGTGCCAGCAGCTTAGTCCCTAGCGGGGGTTCAGATACGCAGTATTTT. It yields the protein CASSLVPSGGSDTQYF.

CDR3 protein: CASSSAPGEPRDNEQFF. The CDR3 DNA reads TGTGCCAGCAGTTCCGCCCCCGGTGAGCCCAGGGACAATGAGCAGTTCTTC. The V gene is TRBV27, the J gene TRBJ2-1, with D perhaps TRBD1 (5 bases). Looked up from germline, CDR1 is MNHEY and CDR2 is SMNVEV (reference sequence). V gave up 4 bases and J gave up 5 bases, with 21 bases separating them. The CDR3 length is 17 residues.

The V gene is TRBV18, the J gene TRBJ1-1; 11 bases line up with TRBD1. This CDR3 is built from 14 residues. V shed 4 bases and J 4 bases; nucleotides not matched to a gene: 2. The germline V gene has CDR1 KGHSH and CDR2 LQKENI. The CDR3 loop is CASSQGQGVTEAFF. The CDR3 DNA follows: TGTGCCAGCTCACAGGGACAGGGGGTCACTGAAGCTTTCTTT.

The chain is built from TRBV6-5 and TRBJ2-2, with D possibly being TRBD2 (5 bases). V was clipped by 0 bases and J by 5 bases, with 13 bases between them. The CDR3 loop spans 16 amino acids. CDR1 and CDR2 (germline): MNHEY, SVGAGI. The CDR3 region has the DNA TGTGCCAGCAGTTACTCGTCAGCGGTTGGTACCGGGGAGCTGTTTTTT. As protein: CASSYSSAVGTGELFF.

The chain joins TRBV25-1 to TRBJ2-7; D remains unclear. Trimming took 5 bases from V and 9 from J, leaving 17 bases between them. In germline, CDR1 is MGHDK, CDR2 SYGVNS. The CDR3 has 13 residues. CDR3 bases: TGTGCCAGCAGTTCGGGTCTGCCGTTGGGGCAGTACTTC. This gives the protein CASSSGLPLGQYF.

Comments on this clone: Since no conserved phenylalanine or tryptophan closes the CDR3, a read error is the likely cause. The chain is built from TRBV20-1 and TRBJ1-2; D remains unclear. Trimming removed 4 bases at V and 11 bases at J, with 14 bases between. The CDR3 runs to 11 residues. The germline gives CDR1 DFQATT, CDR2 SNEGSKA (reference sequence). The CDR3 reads CSATSGREYTL. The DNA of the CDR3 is TGCAGTGCTACCAGTGGGAGGGAATACACCCTC.

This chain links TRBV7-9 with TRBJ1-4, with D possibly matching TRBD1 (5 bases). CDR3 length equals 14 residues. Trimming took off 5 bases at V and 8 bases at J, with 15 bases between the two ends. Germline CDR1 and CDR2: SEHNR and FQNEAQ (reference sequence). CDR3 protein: CASSPMGLGEKLFF. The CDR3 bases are TGTGCCAGCAGCCCTATGGGGCTGGGGGAAAAACTGTTTTTT.

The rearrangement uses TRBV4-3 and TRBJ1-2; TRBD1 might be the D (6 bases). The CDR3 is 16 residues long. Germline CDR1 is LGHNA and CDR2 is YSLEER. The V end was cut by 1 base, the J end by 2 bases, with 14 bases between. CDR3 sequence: CASSQAGTPLNYGYTF. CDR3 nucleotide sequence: TGCGCCAGCAGCCAAGCCGGGACACCCTTAAACTATGGCTACACCTTC.

CDR3 nucleotide sequence: TGTGCCAGCAGCGTAGGGAGCGGCGGGGAGCAGTACTTC. Translation gives CASSVGSGGEQYF. The V gene is TRBV9, the J gene TRBJ2-7; D perhaps matches TRBD2 (5 bases). The CDR3 spans 13 residues. From germline, CDR1 is SGDLS and CDR2 YYNGEE. V gave up 0 bases and J gave up 7 bases, with 11 bases separating them.

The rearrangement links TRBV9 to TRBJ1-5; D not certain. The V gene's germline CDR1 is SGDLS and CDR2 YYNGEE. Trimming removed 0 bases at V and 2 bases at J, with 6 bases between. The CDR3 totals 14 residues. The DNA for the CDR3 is TGTGCCAGCAGCGTAGGGGGAGGCAATCAGCCCCAGCATTTT. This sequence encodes CASSVGGGNQPQHF.

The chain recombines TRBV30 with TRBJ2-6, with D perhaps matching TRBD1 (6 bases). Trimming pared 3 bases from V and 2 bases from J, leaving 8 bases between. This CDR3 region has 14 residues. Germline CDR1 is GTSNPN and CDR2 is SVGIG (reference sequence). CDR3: CAWSAGAGANVLTF. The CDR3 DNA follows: TGTGCCTGGAGCGCAGGGGCTGGGGCCAACGTCCTGACTTTC.

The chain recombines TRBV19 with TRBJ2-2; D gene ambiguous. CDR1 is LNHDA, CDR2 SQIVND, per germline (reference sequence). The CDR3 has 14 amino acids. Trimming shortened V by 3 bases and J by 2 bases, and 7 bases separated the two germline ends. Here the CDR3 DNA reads TGTGCCAGTAGTATGCGTCTTAACACCGGGGAGCTGTTTTTT. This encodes CASSMRLNTGELFF.

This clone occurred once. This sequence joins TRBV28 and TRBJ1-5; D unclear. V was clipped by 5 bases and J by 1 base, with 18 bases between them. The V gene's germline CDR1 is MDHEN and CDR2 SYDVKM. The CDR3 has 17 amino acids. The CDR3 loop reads CASSPSWPLRSNQPQHF. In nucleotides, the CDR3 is TGTGCCAGCAGTCCTAGCTGGCCACTGAGGAGCAATCAGCCCCAGCATTTT.

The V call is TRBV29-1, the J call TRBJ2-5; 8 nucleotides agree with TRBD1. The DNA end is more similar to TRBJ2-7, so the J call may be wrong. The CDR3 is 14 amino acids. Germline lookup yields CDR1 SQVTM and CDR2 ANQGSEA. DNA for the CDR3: TGCAGCTTCAAGCGGACAGGGCAATCCTACGAGCAGTACTTC. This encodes CSFKRTGQSYEQYF.

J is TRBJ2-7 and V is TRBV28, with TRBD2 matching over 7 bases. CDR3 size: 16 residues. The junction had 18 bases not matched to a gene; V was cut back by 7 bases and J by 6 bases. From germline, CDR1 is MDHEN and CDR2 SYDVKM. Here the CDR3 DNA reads TGTGCCAGCACCACGGGAGGAGGGACTCTTACAGGCGAGCAGTACTTC. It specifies CASTTGGGTLTGEQYF.